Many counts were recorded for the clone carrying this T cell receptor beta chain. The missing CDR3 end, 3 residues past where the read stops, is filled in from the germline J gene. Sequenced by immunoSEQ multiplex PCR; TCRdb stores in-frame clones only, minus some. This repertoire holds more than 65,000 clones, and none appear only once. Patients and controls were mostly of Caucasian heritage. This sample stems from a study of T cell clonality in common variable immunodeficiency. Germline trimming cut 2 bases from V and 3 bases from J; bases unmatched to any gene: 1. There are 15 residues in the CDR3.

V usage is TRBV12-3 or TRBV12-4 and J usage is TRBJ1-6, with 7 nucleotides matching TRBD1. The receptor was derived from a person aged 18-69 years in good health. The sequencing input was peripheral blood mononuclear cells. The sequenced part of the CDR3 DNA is TGTGCCAGCAGTTTACAGGGGGGCTATAATTCACCC. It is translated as CASSLQGGYNSP. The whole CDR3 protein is CASSLQGGYNSPLHF.